This TCR beta chain stems from a study of CD8+ T cells in alopecia areata. Study-wide findings and caveats: Affected scalp, especially in alopecia totalis/universalis, had a higher clonality than normal scalp did.

Trimming cost V 0 bases and J 6 bases, with 15 bases left between them. CDR3 length: 16 residues. Looked up from germline, CDR1 is LNHNV and CDR2 is YYDKDF (reference sequence). Treatment of the sample: oral pan-JAK inhibitor, 5-10 mg twice daily. There are a few counts of this clone. The antigen is undetermined. Extraction and reverse transcription of RNA yielded cDNA as the sequencing template. Assay used: immunoSEQ multiplex PCR; TCRdb lists only in-frame clones, some missing. The sample comprises more than 150,000 clones, roughly three fifths of which are singletons, and around 3% rests with the top ten.

Specimen: CD4+ T cells sorted from blood, collected at week 4, from a patient treated with tofacitinib. The receptor's source is a human donor with alopecia areata. J is TRBJ1-5 and V is TRBV15; no firm D call. This CDR3 is CATSRDPAGVSQPQHF. The CDR3 DNA reads as TGTGCCACCAGCAGAGATCCCGCCGGGGTTAGTCAGCCCCAGCATTTT. Looking up the rest from reference TRBV15 and TRBJ1-5 gives the full variable domain: DAMVIQNPRYQVTQFGKPVTLSCSQTLNHNVMYWYQQKSSQAPKLLFHYYDKDFNNEADTPDNFQSRRPNTSFCFLDIRSPGLGDTAMYLCATSRDPAGVSQPQHFGDGTRLSIL.